This T cell receptor (beta chain) was retrieved from a study of shared clonotypes between healthy human individuals. Per the germline V gene, CDR1 is MNHEY and CDR2 is SMNVEV (reference sequence). The CDR3 contains 17 residues. V lost 6 bases and J 0 bases, leaving 20 bases between the germline ends. Here immunoSEQ multiplex PCR was the method, and the copy in TCRdb shows in-frame clones only, minus some. The table shows approximately 1.5 million clones, with around 98.5% occurring only once. This clonotype originated in a man younger than 40 in good health. This sequence joins TRBV27 and TRBJ1-1; possibly TRBD1 for D (6 bases). The source material was naive CD4+ T cells sorted from blood. Subset defined: CD45RA+ positively selected. DNA of the CDR3: TGTGCCAGCAGCCCCTTGACAGGCACGGGACTGAACACTGAAGCTTTCTTT. This gives the protein CASSPLTGTGLNTEAFF.